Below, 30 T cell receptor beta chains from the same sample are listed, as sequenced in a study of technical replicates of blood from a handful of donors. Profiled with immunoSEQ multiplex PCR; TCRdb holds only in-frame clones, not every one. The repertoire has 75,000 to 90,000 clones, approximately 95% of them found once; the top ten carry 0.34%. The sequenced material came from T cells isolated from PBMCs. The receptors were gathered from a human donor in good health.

The CDR3 coding sequence is TGTGCCAGTAGTATGGGGACTAGCGGCACGGAGACCCAGTACTTC. Translation gives CASSMGTSGTETQYF. The V gene is TRBV19, the J gene TRBJ2-5; 11 bases are a match to TRBD2. The CDR3 consists of 15 residues. Germline CDR1 reads LNHDA; CDR2 reads SQIVND (reference sequence). The J segment lost 5 bases and the V segment lost 3 bases, leaving 5 bases of the junction unmatched.

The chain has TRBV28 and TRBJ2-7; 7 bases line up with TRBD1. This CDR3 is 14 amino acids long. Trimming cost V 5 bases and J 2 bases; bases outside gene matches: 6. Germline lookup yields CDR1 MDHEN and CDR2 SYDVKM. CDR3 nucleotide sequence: TGTGCCAGCAGTCTCCGGGACAGAGCCTACGAGCAGTACTTC. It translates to CASSLRDRAYEQYF.

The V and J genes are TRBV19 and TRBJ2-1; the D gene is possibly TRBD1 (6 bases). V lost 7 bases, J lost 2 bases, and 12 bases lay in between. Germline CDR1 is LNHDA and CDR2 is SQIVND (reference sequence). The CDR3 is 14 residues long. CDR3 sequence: CASTLQGPYNEQFF. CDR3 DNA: TGTGCCAGTACCTTACAGGGACCCTACAATGAGCAGTTCTTC.

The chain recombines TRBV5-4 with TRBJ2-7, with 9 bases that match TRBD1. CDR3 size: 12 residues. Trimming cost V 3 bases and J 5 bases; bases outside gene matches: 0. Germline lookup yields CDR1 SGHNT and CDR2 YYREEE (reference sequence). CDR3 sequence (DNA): TGTGCCAGCAGCTGGGACAGGGACGAGCAGTACTTC. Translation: CASSWDRDEQYF.

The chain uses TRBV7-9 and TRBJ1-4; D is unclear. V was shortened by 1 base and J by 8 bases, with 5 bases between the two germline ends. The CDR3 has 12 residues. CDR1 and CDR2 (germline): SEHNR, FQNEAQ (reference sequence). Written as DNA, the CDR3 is TGTGCCAGCAGCTTAGGAGGCGAAAAACTGTTTTTT. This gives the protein CASSLGGEKLFF.

This CDR3 is CAIKVAGGNEQYF. DNA of the CDR3: TGTGCCATCAAGGTAGCGGGAGGGAACGAGCAGTACTTC. J is TRBJ2-7 and V is TRBV10-3; 11 nucleotides align to TRBD2. V dropped 7 bases and J dropped 5; count of bases not matched to a gene: 4. The CDR3 is 13 residues long. Looked up from germline, CDR1 is ENHRY and CDR2 is SYGVKD.

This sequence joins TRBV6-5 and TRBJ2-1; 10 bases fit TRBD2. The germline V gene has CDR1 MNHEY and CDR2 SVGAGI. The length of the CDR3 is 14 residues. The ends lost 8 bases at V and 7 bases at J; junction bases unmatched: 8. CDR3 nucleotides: TGTGCCAGCGCCGGGACTAGCGAGAGTAATGAGCAGTTCTTC. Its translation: CASAGTSESNEQFF.

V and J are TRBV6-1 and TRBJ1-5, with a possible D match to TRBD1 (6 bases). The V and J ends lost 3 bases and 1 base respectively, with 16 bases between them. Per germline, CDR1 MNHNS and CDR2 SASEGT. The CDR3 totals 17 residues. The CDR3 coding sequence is TGTGCCAGCAGTGACGGAATCAGGGGTAGCAGCAATCAGCCCCAGCATTTT. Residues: CASSDGIRGSSNQPQHF.

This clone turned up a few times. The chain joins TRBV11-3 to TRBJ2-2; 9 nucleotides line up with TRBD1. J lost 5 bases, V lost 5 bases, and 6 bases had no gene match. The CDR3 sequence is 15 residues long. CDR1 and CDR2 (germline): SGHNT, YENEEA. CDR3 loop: CASSQGQGWTGELFF. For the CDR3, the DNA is TGTGCCAGCAGCCAGGGACAGGGTTGGACCGGGGAGCTGTTTTTT. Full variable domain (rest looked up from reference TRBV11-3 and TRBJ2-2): EAGVVQSPRYKIIEKKQPVAFWCNPISGHNTLYWYLQNLGQGPELLIRYENEEAVDDSQLPKDRFSAERLKGVDSTLKIQPAELGDSAVYLCASSQGQGWTGELFFGEGSRLTVL.

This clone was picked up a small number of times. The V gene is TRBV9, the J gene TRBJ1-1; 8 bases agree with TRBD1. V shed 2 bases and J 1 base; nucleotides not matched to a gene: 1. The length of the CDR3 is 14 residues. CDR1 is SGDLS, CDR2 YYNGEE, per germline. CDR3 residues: CASSVGQGNTEAFF. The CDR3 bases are TGTGCCAGCAGCGTTGGACAGGGGAACACTGAAGCTTTCTTT.

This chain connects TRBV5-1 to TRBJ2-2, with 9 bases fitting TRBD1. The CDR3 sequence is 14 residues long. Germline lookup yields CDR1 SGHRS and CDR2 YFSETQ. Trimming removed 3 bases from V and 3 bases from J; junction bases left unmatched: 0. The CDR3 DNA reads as TGCGCCAGCAGCTGGACAGGGGACACCGGGGAGCTGTTTTTT. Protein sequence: CASSWTGDTGELFF.

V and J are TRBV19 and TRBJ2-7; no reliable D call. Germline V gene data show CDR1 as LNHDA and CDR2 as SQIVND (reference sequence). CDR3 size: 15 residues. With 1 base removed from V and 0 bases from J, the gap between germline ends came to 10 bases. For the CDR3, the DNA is TGTGCCAGTAGTATAGCAAGCACTTCCTCCTACGAGCAGTACTTC. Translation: CASSIASTSSYEQYF.

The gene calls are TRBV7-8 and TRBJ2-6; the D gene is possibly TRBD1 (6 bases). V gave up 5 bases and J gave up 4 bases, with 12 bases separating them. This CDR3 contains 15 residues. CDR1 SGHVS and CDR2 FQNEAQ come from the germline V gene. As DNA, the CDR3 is TGTGCCAGCAGCCACTGGGACACCGGGGCCAACGTCCTGACTTTC. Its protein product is CASSHWDTGANVLTF.

CDR3 nucleotides: TGTGCCAGCGCTAGCGGTCCCAATGAGCAGTTCTTC. This codes for CASASGPNEQFF. The chain combines TRBV28 with TRBJ2-1; TRBD2 aligns across 7 bases. The CDR3 contains 12 residues. V shed 8 bases and J 6 bases; nucleotides not matched to a gene: 4. Germline V gives CDR1 MDHEN, CDR2 SYDVKM.

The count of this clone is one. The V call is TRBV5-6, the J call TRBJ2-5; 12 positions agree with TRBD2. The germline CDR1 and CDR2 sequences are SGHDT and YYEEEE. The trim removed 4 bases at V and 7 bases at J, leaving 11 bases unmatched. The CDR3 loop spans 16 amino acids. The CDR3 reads CASSPLLAGGLGTQYF. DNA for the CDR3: TGTGCCAGCAGCCCATTGCTAGCGGGAGGGTTGGGGACCCAGTACTTC. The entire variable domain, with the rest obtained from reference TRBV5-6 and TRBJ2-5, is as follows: DAGVTQSPTHLIKTRGQQVTLRCSPKSGHDTVSWYQQALGQGPQFIFQYYEEEERQRGNFPDRFSGHQFPNYSSELNVNALLLGDSALYLCASSPLLAGGLGTQYFGPGTRLLVL.

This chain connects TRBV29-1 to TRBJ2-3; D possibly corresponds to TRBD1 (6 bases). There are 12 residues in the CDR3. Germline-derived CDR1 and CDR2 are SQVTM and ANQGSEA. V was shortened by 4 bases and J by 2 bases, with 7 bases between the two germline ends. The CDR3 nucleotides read TGCAGCGTTGGGGGGCCCACAGATACGCAGTATTTT. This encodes CSVGGPTDTQYF.

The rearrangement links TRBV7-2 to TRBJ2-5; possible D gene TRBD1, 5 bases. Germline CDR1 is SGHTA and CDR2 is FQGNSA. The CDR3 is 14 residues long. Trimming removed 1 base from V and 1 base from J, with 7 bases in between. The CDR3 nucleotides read TGTGCCAGCAGCTTAGGACAGATCCAAGAGACCCAGTACTTC. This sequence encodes CASSLGQIQETQYF. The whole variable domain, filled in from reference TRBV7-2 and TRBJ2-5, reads GAGVSQSPSNKVTEKGKDVELRCDPISGHTALYWYRQSLGQGLEFLIYFQGNSAPDKSGLPSDRFSAERTGGSVSTLTIQRTQQEDSAVYLCASSLGQIQETQYFGPGTRLLVL.

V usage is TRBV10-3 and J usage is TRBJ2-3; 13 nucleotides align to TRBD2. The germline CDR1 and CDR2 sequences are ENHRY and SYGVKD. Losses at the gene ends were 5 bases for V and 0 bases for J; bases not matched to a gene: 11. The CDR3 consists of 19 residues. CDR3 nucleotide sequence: TGTGCCATCAGTCCGGGACTAGCGGGACCTGGACCTAGCACAGATACGCAGTATTTT. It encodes CAISPGLAGPGPSTDTQYF.

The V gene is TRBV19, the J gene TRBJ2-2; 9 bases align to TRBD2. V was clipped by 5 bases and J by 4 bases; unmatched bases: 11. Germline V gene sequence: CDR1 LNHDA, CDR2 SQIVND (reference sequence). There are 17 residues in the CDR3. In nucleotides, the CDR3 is TGTGCCAGTAGTCTGGTATTGATAGCGGGAGTCACCGGGGAGCTGTTTTTT. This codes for CASSLVLIAGVTGELFF.

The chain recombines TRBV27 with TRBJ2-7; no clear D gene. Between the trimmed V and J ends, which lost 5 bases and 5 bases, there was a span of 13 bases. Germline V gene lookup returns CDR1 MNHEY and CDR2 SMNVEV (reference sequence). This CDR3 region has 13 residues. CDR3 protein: CASSPFASDEQYF. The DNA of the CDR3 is TGTGCCAGCAGTCCCTTTGCTTCGGACGAGCAGTACTTC.

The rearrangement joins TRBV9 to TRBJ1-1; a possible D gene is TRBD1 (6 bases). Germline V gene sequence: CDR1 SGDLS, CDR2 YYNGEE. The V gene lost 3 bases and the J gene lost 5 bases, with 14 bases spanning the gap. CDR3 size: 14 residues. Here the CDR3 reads CASSALQGGTEAFF. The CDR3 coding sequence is TGTGCCAGCAGCGCATTACAGGGAGGGACTGAAGCTTTCTTT.

The CDR3 sequence: CASSPGAPSNQPQHF. The CDR3 nucleotides read TGTGCCAGCAGCCCAGGGGCCCCAAGCAATCAGCCCCAGCATTTT. The V gene is TRBV5-5, the J gene TRBJ1-5; tentatively, D is TRBD1 (6 bases). The CDR3 length is 15 residues. Looked up from germline, CDR1 is SGHKS and CDR2 is YYEKEE (reference sequence). The V gene lost 4 bases and the J gene lost 1 base, with 12 bases spanning the gap.

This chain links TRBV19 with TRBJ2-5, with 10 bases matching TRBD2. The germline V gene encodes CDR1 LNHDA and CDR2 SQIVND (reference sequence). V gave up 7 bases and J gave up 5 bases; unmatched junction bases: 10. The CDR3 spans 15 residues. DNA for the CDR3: TGTGCCAGTACACCTAGCGGGAGCCTCTGGGAGACCCAGTACTTC. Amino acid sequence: CASTPSGSLWETQYF.

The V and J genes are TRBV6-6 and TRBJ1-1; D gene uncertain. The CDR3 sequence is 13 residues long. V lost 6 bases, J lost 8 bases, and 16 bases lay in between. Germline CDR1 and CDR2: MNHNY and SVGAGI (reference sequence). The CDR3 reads CASRLLERAEAFF. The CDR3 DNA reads TGTGCCAGCAGGTTACTAGAAAGGGCAGAAGCTTTCTTT.

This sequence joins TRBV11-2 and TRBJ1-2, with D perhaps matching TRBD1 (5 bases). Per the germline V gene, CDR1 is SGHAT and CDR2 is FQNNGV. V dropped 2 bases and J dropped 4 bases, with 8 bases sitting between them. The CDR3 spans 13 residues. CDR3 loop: CASSLNRIYGYTF. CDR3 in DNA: TGTGCCAGCAGCTTAAACAGGATCTATGGCTACACCTTC.

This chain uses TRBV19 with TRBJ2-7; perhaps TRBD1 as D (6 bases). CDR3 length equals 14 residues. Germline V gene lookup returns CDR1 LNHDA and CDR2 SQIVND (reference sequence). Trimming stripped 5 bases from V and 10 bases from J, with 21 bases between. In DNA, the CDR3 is TGTGCCAGTAGTCCTAACCCGGGACAAGAACGACAGTACTTC. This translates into CASSPNPGQERQYF.

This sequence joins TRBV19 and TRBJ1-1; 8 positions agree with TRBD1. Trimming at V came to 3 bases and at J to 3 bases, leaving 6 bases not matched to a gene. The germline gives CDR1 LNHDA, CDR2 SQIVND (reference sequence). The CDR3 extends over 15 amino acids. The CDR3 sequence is CASSIFGQGHTEAFF. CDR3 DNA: TGTGCCAGTAGTATTTTCGGACAGGGTCACACTGAAGCTTTCTTT. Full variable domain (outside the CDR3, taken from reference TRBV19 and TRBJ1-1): DGGITQSPKYLFRKEGQNVTLSCEQNLNHDAMYWYRQDPGQGLRLIYYSQIVNDFQKGDIAEGYSVSREKKESFPLTVTSAQKNPTAFYLCASSIFGQGHTEAFFGQGTRLTVV.

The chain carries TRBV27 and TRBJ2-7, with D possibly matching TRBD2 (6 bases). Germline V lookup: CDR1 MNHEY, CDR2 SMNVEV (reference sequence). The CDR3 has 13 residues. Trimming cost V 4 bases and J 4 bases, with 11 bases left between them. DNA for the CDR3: TGTGCCAGCAGTTGGGGACTCCTTTACGAGCAGTACTTC. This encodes CASSWGLLYEQYF.

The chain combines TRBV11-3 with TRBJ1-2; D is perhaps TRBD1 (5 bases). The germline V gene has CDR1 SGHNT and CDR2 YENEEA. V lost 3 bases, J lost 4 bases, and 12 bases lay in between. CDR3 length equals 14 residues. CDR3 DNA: TGTGCCAGCAGCTTCTATGACAGTTCCTATGGCTACACCTTC. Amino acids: CASSFYDSSYGYTF. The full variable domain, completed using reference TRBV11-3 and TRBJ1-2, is EAGVVQSPRYKIIEKKQPVAFWCNPISGHNTLYWYLQNLGQGPELLIRYENEEAVDDSQLPKDRFSAERLKGVDSTLKIQPAELGDSAVYLCASSFYDSSYGYTFGSGTRLTVV.

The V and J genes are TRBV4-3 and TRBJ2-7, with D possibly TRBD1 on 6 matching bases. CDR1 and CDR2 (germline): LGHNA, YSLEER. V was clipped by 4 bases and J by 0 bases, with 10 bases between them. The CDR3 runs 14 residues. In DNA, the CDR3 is TGCGCCAGCAGCCCGGGACAAACCTCCTACGAGCAGTACTTC. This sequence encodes CASSPGQTSYEQYF.